The 19 T cell receptor beta chains below all came from one sample that was sequenced in a study of T cell repertoires in cytomegalovirus infection. TCRdb reprocessed the reads via MiXCR and lists one record per CDR3 protein. The table shows roughly 150,000 distinct CDR3 sequences, with over 30% occurring only once. Their antigens remain unidentified. Here the sequenced sample was CD8+ T cells from cultured PBMCs, taken from culture after CMV antigen stimulation. The receptors derive from a human donor in good health (CMV status not recorded). Some clones in this sample may be carry-over from other donors' samples.

V usage is TRBV6-1 and J usage is TRBJ2-5; TRBD1 matches 7 bases. CDR3 length equals 15 residues. CDR1 is MNHNS, CDR2 SASEGT, per germline. J was trimmed by 1 base and V by 5 bases; bases with no gene match: 7. CDR3 nucleotides: TGTGCCAGCAGTCAGGACAGGACCATCCAAGAGACCCAGTACTTC. The encoded protein is CASSQDRTIQETQYF.

This clonotype was seen repeatedly, ten times or more. V is TRBV7-6 and J is TRBJ1-5, with D maybe TRBD1 (5 bases). The germline V and J ends were trimmed by 5 bases and 0 bases, with 14 bases remaining between them. CDR1 and CDR2 from the germline V gene are SGHVS and FNYEAQ. The CDR3 runs 16 residues. Here the CDR3 DNA reads TGTGCCAGCAGCCCATACTGGGGCTATAGCAATCAGCCCCAGCATTTT. Translated: CASSPYWGYSNQPQHF. Variable domain in full (rest from reference TRBV7-6 and TRBJ1-5): GAGVSQSPRYKVTKRGQDVALRCDPISGHVSLYWYRQALGQGPEFLTYFNYEAQQDKSGLPNDRFSAERPEGSISTLTIQRTEQRDSAMYRCASSPYWGYSNQPQHFGDGTRLSIL.

The V and J genes are TRBV9 and TRBJ2-5, with 8 bases fitting TRBD1. In germline, CDR1 is SGDLS, CDR2 YYNGEE. The CDR3 length is 15 residues. The V gene end was trimmed by 4 bases and the J gene end by 5 bases; junction bases not matched to a gene: 10. This CDR3 is CASSFRTGMGETQYF. CDR3 DNA sequence: TGTGCCAGCAGCTTTCGGACAGGGATGGGGGAGACCCAGTACTTC.

This clonotype came up a few times. The gene calls are TRBV24-1 and TRBJ2-2, with 12 bases lining up with TRBD2. Trimming at V came to 5 bases and at J to 2 bases, leaving 5 bases not matched to a gene. The CDR3 is 17 residues long. Germline-derived CDR1 and CDR2 are KGHDR and SFDVKD. CDR3 DNA sequence: TGTGCCACCAGTGGTACTAGCGGGGGGTCTAACACCGGGGAGCTGTTTTTT. Protein sequence: CATSGTSGGSNTGELFF.

This clonotype has more than one count but fewer than ten. The rearrangement uses TRBV13 and TRBJ2-2, with 10 nucleotides matching TRBD2. Per the germline V gene, CDR1 is PRHDT and CDR2 is FYEKMQ (reference sequence). This CDR3 has 19 residues. With 6 bases clipped from V and 0 bases from J, the junction kept 13 bases outside the gene matches. The CDR3 loop is CASSWLSGGGPANTGELFF. CDR3 in DNA: TGTGCCAGCAGTTGGCTAAGCGGGGGGGGGCCCGCGAACACCGGGGAGCTGTTTTTT.

The rearrangement links TRBV5-6 to TRBJ1-5; the D gene is possibly TRBD1 (6 bases). V gave up 2 bases and J gave up 4 bases, with 13 bases separating them. This CDR3 region has 15 residues. Germline CDR1 is SGHDT and CDR2 is YYEEEE. The CDR3 is CASSFGAGVNQPQHF. For the CDR3, the DNA is TGTGCCAGCAGCTTTGGGGCAGGGGTAAATCAGCCCCAGCATTTT.

This rearrangement joins TRBV27 to TRBJ2-3; no firm D call. Germline CDR1 reads MNHEY; CDR2 reads SMNVEV (reference sequence). Trimming cost V 6 bases and J 2 bases, with 3 bases left between them. The CDR3 is 11 residues long. In DNA, the CDR3 is TGTGCCAGCAGAAACACAGATACGCAGTATTTT. Translating it yields CASRNTDTQYF.

The CDR3 loop reads CASSKQDTGELFF. CDR3 bases: TGTGCCAGCAGCAAGCAGGACACCGGGGAGCTGTTTTTT. The chain couples TRBV5-3 to TRBJ2-2; D not resolved. TRBV5-3 is recorded as an ORF, its role being uncertain. The CDR3 spans 13 residues. Trimming stripped 8 bases from V and 3 bases from J, with 11 bases between.

This clonotype has ten or more counts. CDR3 region: CASSLYPNTEAFF. DNA of the CDR3: TGTGCCAGCAGCTTGTACCCGAACACTGAAGCTTTCTTT. V and J are TRBV5-8 and TRBJ1-1, with D uncertain. The V gene's germline CDR1 is SGHTS and CDR2 YDEGEE. Trimming cost V 1 base and J 1 base, with 5 bases left between them. The CDR3 extends over 13 amino acids.

This clonotype was observed many times. The V call is TRBV7-3, the J call TRBJ2-5, with D maybe TRBD1 (5 bases). This CDR3 has 15 amino acids. In germline, CDR1 is SGHTA, CDR2 FQGTGA. V was clipped by 5 bases and J by 7 bases, with 20 bases between them. The CDR3 nucleotides are TGTGCCAGCAGCCCCCTTGGTGGGGCCGGAATGACCCAGTACTTC. Translation: CASSPLGGAGMTQYF.

The chain joins TRBV27 to TRBJ2-7, with 10 bases aligning to TRBD1. V shed 6 bases and J 4 bases; nucleotides not matched to a gene: 9. The CDR3 has 15 amino acids. Germline V lookup: CDR1 MNHEY, CDR2 SMNVEV (reference sequence). The CDR3 region has the DNA TGTGCCAGCAGAGACTACTGGGACAGGGGTTACGAGCAGTACTTC. This gives the protein CASRDYWDRGYEQYF.

This clonotype was counted at least ten times. The rearrangement links TRBV25-1 to TRBJ2-6, with 8 bases lining up with TRBD2. Per germline, CDR1 MGHDK and CDR2 SYGVNS. The CDR3 length is 15 residues. V trimming: 3 bases; J trimming: 5 bases; junction bases outside the gene matches: 3. CDR3 nucleotide sequence: TGTGCCAGCAGTGAGGCGGGGGGTAGGGCCAACGTCCTGACTTTC. Residues: CASSEAGGRANVLTF.

In nucleotides, the CDR3 is TGTGCCAGCAGTTTCCTCCCCTCTTATGGCTACACCTTC. Its translation is CASSFLPSYGYTF. The chain links TRBV12-3 or TRBV12-4 to TRBJ1-2, with D hard to call. The CDR3 has 13 residues. V was pared by 3 bases and J by 5 bases, with 10 bases between.

The chain recombines TRBV19 with TRBJ1-2, with D maybe TRBD1 (6 bases). The CDR3 has 16 residues. Germline lookup yields CDR1 LNHDA and CDR2 SQIVND (reference sequence). The V end lost 4 bases, the J end lost 3 bases, and 18 bases lay between the germline ends. CDR3 amino acids: CASSTPTRGFHYGYTF. CDR3 in DNA: TGTGCCAGTAGTACCCCGACCAGGGGCTTTCACTATGGCTACACCTTC.

The sample holds a few counts of this clonotype. The chain recombines TRBV7-9 with TRBJ2-3, with D perhaps assigned TRBD1 or TRBD2 (5 bases each). Trimming removed 10 bases from V and 1 base from J, with 15 bases in between. This CDR3 spans 14 amino acids. The germline V gene has CDR1 SEHNR and CDR2 FQNEAQ (reference sequence). The CDR3 loop reads CATQEGLGTDTQYF. The CDR3 DNA reads as TGTGCCACTCAAGAGGGGCTTGGCACAGATACGCAGTATTTT.

This clonotype was found a few times. CDR3 bases: TGTGCCAGCAGCGCGGGACAGGGGGCGCAGACTGAAGCTTTCTTT. It encodes CASSAGQGAQTEAFF. The rearrangement joins TRBV7-9 to TRBJ1-1; 12 bases line up with TRBD1. The trim removed 5 bases at V and 5 bases at J, leaving 6 bases unmatched. This CDR3 has 15 amino acids. CDR1 SEHNR and CDR2 FQNEAQ come from the germline V gene (reference sequence).

The chain links TRBV7-9 to TRBJ1-4, with D perhaps matching TRBD1 (5 bases). Germline V lookup: CDR1 SEHNR, CDR2 FQNEAQ (reference sequence). The CDR3 loop spans 15 amino acids. The V end was cut by 6 bases, the J end by 0 bases, with 11 bases between. CDR3: CASSWDGSTNEKLFF. The CDR3 DNA is TGTGCCAGCAGTTGGGACGGCTCAACTAATGAAAAACTGTTTTTT.

This clonotype has a count of ten or more. The chain is built from TRBV7-8 and TRBJ2-3, with D possibly being TRBD1 or TRBD2 (5 bases each). This CDR3 contains 13 residues. Germline lookup yields CDR1 SGHVS and CDR2 FQNEAQ. V lost 8 bases to trimming and J lost 3 bases, with 12 bases between them. In DNA, the CDR3 is TGTGCCAGCGGAAGGGACGGAACAGATACGCAGTATTTT. Amino acids: CASGRDGTDTQYF.

This chain joins TRBV11-2 and TRBJ1-4, with D unclear. V lost 6 bases, J lost 4 bases, and 15 bases lay in between. Germline assignment: CDR1 SGHAT and CDR2 FQNNGV. The CDR3 covers 15 residues. CDR3 sequence (DNA): TGTGCCAGCAGGGGCGAGGACGCTGATAATGAAAAACTGTTTTTT. Its protein is CASRGEDADNEKLFF.